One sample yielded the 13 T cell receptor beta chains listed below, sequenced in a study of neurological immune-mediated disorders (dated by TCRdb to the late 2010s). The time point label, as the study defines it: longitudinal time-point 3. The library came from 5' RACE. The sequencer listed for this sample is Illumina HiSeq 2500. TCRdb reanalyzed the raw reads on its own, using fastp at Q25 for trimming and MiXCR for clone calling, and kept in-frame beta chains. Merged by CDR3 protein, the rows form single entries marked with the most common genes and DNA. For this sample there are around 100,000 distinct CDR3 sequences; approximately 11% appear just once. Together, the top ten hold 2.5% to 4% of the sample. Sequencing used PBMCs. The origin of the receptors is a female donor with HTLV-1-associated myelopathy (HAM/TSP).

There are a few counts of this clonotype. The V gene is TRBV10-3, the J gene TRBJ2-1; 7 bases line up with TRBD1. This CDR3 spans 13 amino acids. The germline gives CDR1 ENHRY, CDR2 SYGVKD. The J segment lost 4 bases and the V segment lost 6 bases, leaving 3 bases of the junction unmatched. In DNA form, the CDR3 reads TGTGCCATCAGGGTGACAGGGTACAATGAGCAGTTCTTC. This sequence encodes CAIRVTGYNEQFF.

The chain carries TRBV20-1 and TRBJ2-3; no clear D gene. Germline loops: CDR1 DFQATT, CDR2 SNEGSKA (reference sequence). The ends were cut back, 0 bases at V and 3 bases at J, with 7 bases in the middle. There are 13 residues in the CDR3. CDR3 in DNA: TGCAGTGCTAGAGAGCACGGGACAGATACGCAGTATTTT. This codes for CSAREHGTDTQYF.

CDR3 amino acids: CASRYRGADSMGSFF. The CDR3 nucleotides are TGTGCCAGCAGGTACCGGGGGGCGGACTCGATGGGGTCTTTCTTT. The rearrangement joins TRBV28 to TRBJ1-1; a possible D gene is TRBD1 (6 bases). The CDR3 runs to 15 residues. Germline assignment: CDR1 MDHEN and CDR2 SYDVKM. Trimming stripped 6 bases from V and 12 bases from J, with 26 bases between. The full variable domain, completed using reference TRBV28 and TRBJ1-1, is DVKVTQSSRYLVKRTGEKVFLECVQDMDHENMFWYRQDPGLGLRLIYFSYDVKMKEKGDIPEGYSVSREKKERFSLILESASTNQTSMYLCASRYRGADSMGSFFGQGTRLTVV.

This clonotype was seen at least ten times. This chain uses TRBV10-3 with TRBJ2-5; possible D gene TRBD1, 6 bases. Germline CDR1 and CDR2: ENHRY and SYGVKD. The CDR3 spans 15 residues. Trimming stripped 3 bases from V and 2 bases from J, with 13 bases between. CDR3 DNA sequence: TGTGCCATCAGTGACCCCCTACAGGGTCAAGAGACCCAGTACTTC. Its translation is CAISDPLQGQETQYF.

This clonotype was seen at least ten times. The CDR3 protein is CSVFSNPNYGYTF. In DNA form, the CDR3 reads TGCAGCGTCTTCTCCAACCCTAACTATGGCTACACCTTC. This chain uses TRBV29-1 with TRBJ1-2; D remains unclear. CDR1 is SQVTM, CDR2 ANQGSEA, per germline. The CDR3 is made up of 13 amino acids. Trimming removed 6 bases at V and 0 bases at J, with 11 bases between. Variable domain in full (rest from reference TRBV29-1 and TRBJ1-2): SAVISQKPSRDICQRGTSLTIQCQVDSQVTMMFWYRQQPGQSLTLIATANQGSEATYESGFVIDKFPISRPNLTFSTLTVSNMSPEDSSIYLCSVFSNPNYGYTFGSGTRLTVV.

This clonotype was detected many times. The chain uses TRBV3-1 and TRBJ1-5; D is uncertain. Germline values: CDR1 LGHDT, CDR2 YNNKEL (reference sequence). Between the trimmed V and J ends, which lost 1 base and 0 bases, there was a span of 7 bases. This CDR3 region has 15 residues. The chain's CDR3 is CASSQGVGSNQPQHF. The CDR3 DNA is TGTGCCAGCAGCCAAGGTGTGGGTAGCAATCAGCCCCAGCATTTT.

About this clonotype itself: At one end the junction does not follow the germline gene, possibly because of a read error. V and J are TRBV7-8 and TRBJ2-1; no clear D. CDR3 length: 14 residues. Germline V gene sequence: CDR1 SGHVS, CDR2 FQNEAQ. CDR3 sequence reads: CASSSTGALNDQFF. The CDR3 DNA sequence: TGTGCCAGCAGCTCGACGGGCGCACTCAATGATCAGTTCTTC.

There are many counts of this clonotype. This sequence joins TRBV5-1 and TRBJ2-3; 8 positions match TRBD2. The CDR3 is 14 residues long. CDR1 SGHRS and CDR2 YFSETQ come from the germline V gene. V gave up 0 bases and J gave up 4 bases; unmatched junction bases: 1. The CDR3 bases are TGCGCCAGCAGCTTGGCCGGGGGGGCAGATACGCAGTATTTT. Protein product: CASSLAGGADTQYF.

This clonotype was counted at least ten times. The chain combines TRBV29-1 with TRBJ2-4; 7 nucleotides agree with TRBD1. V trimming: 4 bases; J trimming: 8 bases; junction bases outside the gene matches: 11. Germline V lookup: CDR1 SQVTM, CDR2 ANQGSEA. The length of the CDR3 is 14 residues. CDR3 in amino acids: CSVATGPNRDIQYF. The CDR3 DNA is TGCAGCGTTGCGACAGGGCCGAATAGGGACATTCAGTACTTC. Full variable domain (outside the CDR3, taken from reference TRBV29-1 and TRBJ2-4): SAVISQKPSRDICQRGTSLTIQCQVDSQVTMMFWYRQQPGQSLTLIATANQGSEATYESGFVIDKFPISRPNLTFSTLTVSNMSPEDSSIYLCSVATGPNRDIQYFGAGTRLSVL.

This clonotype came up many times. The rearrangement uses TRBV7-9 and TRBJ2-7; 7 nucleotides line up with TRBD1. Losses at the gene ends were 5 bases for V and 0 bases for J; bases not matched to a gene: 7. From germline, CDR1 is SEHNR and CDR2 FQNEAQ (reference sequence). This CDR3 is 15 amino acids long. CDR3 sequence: CASSTFRTGSYEQYF. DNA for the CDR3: TGTGCCAGCAGCACCTTCCGGACAGGCTCCTACGAGCAGTACTTC.

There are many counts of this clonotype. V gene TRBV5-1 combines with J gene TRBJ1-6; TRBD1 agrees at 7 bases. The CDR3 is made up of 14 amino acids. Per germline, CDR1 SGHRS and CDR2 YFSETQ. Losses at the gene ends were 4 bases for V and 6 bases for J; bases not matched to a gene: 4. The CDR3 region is CASSGTVINSPLHF. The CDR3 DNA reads TGCGCCAGCAGCGGGACAGTGATTAATTCACCCCTCCACTTT.

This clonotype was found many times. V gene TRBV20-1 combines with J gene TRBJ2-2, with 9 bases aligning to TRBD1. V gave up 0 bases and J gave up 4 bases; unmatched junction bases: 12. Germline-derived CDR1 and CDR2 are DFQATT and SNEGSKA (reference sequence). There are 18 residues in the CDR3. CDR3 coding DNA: TGCAGTGCTAGAGATAGGAGGACAGGGGCCGTAAGCACCGGGGAGCTGTTTTTT. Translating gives CSARDRRTGAVSTGELFF.

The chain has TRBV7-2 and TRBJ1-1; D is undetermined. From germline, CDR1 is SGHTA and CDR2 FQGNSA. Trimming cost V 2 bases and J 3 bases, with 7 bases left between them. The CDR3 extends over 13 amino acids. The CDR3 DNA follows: TGTGCCAGCAGCTTATGGGGTGACACTGAAGCTTTCTTT. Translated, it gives CASSLWGDTEAFF. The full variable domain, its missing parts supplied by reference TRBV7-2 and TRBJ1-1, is GAGVSQSPSNKVTEKGKDVELRCDPISGHTALYWYRQSLGQGLEFLIYFQGNSAPDKSGLPSDRFSAERTGGSVSTLTIQRTQQEDSAVYLCASSLWGDTEAFFGQGTRLTVV.